The 22 T cell receptor beta chains below all came from one sample that was sequenced in a study of T cell changes during pregnancy in multiple sclerosis. Sequencing used immunoSEQ multiplex PCR; TCRdb keeps in-frame clones, though not all of them. The sample contains around 60,000 clones, about 90% of which appear only once. Sequenced material: CD4+ T cells from peripheral blood mononuclear cells, taken after pregnancy. The receptors here all came from a female donor in good health, enrolled as a control in a pregnancy study.

The rearrangement links TRBV7-9 to TRBJ1-1; D is unclear. The CDR3 extends over 14 amino acids. The V gene's germline CDR1 is SEHNR and CDR2 FQNEAQ (reference sequence). The ends were cut back, 1 base at V and 1 base at J, with 7 bases in the middle. CDR3 DNA: TGTGCCAGCAGCTTAGGAGCGCAGAACACTGAAGCTTTCTTT. This encodes CASSLGAQNTEAFF.

The CDR3 here is CASSSQGIETQYF. CDR3 bases: TGTGCCAGCAGCTCACAGGGGATTGAGACCCAGTACTTC. The chain couples TRBV9 to TRBJ2-5, with 7 bases fitting TRBD1. Germline CDR1 reads SGDLS; CDR2 reads YYNGEE. This CDR3 contains 13 residues. With 4 bases clipped from V and 5 bases from J, the junction kept 5 bases outside the gene matches.

This chain links TRBV2 with TRBJ1-5; no clear D gene. The germline V and J ends were trimmed by 5 bases and 3 bases, with 11 bases remaining between them. Germline V gene data show CDR1 as SNHLY and CDR2 as FYNNEI. The CDR3 has 14 residues. CDR3 coding DNA: TGTGCCAGCAGTTCCGACACCCACAATCAGCCCCAGCATTTT. This encodes CASSSDTHNQPQHF.

The V gene is TRBV5-1, the J gene TRBJ1-2; weak D call: TRBD1 (5 bases). The CDR3 has 17 amino acids. In germline, CDR1 is SGHRS, CDR2 YFSETQ. Trimming took off 0 bases at V and 7 bases at J, with 22 bases between the two ends. In DNA, the CDR3 is TGCGCCAGCAGCTTGGACACAGGCGCCCACACGGGGGGTGGCTACACCTTC. Its translation: CASSLDTGAHTGGGYTF.

V and J are TRBV2 and TRBJ1-2, with 12 bases aligning to TRBD1. Trimming cost V 4 bases and J 7 bases; bases outside gene matches: 10. Germline V CDR1 and CDR2: SNHLY, FYNNEI. There are 16 residues in the CDR3. CDR3 sequence reads: CASSATRDRGHGGYTF. CDR3 coding DNA: TGTGCCAGCAGTGCCACCCGGGACAGGGGGCACGGTGGCTACACCTTC.

The V call is TRBV30, the J call TRBJ1-2, with TRBD1 as a possible D gene (6 bases). This CDR3 region has 13 residues. Germline CDR1 reads GTSNPN; CDR2 reads SVGIG (reference sequence). Trimming pared 2 bases from V and 6 bases from J, leaving 13 bases between. DNA of the CDR3: TGTGCCTGGAGTATCGCAGGGGCGGATGGCTACACCTTC. Its protein product is CAWSIAGADGYTF.

The chain couples TRBV27 to TRBJ1-6; 9 positions match TRBD1. From germline, CDR1 is MNHEY and CDR2 SMNVEV (reference sequence). J gave up 9 bases and V 5 bases, and 5 bases lay outside the gene matches. The CDR3 is 14 residues long. The CDR3 DNA sequence: TGTGCCAGCAGTCGGGACAGGGTATCTTCACCCCTCCACTTT. Translating it yields CASSRDRVSSPLHF.

The chain is built from TRBV5-1 and TRBJ1-5; TRBD1 is a possible D gene (5 bases). Trimming removed 4 bases from V and 2 bases from J, with 10 bases in between. The CDR3 is 14 residues long. Germline V gene lookup returns CDR1 SGHRS and CDR2 YFSETQ. The CDR3 here is CASSLDSRNQPQHF. Written as DNA, the CDR3 is TGCGCCAGCAGCCTAGACAGTCGCAATCAGCCCCAGCATTTT.

V is TRBV28 and J is TRBJ1-1; D call uncertain. Germline V gene data show CDR1 as MDHEN and CDR2 as SYDVKM. V was trimmed by 4 bases and J by 3 bases, leaving 9 bases between them. The length of the CDR3 is 13 residues. CDR3 nucleotide sequence: TGTGCCAGCAGTTCGAGTCAGGACACTGAAGCTTTCTTT. The encoded protein is CASSSSQDTEAFF.

This sequence joins TRBV29-1 and TRBJ2-7; 7 bases match TRBD1. Unmatched junction bases numbered 6, after V lost 1 base and J lost 9 bases. The germline V gene has CDR1 SQVTM and CDR2 ANQGSEA. The CDR3 consists of 12 residues. The CDR3 bases are TGCAGCGTTGAAGCCGACAGGGCTGGGCAGTACTTC. Residues: CSVEADRAGQYF.

This chain connects TRBV4-3 to TRBJ1-1; D is ambiguous. The CDR3 is 14 amino acids. Germline lookup yields CDR1 LGHNA and CDR2 YSLEER. V lost 1 base and J 4 bases, leaving 10 bases between the germline ends. This CDR3 is CASSQGEAPTEAFF. CDR3 bases: TGCGCCAGCAGCCAAGGGGAGGCTCCCACTGAAGCTTTCTTT.

The V and J genes are TRBV4-2 and TRBJ2-1; 8 nucleotides match TRBD2. The length of the CDR3 is 16 residues. Germline-derived CDR1 and CDR2 are LGHNA and YNFKEQ. V dropped 1 base and J dropped 4; count of bases not matched to a gene: 6. This CDR3 reads CASSQVLAGTYNEQFF. The DNA of the CDR3 is TGTGCCAGCAGCCAAGTGTTAGCGGGGACTTACAATGAGCAGTTCTTC.

V is TRBV7-3 and J is TRBJ2-3; TRBD2 agrees at 9 bases. There are 16 residues in the CDR3. Germline V gene data show CDR1 as SGHTA and CDR2 as FQGTGA. Unmatched junction bases numbered 3, after V lost 2 bases and J lost 0 bases. The CDR3 region is CASSLWRGGSTDTQYF. The CDR3 region has the DNA TGTGCCAGCAGCTTATGGCGGGGGGGTAGCACAGATACGCAGTATTTT.

The gene calls are TRBV19 and TRBJ1-2; D ambiguous. The V and J ends lost 6 bases and 5 bases respectively, with 22 bases between them. The CDR3 has 16 residues. Germline V gene data show CDR1 as LNHDA and CDR2 as SQIVND (reference sequence). The CDR3 region is CASRLTARNAGYGYTF. Here the CDR3 DNA reads TGTGCCAGTAGATTGACTGCCCGAAATGCTGGGTATGGCTACACCTTC.

V gene TRBV5-1 combines with J gene TRBJ1-5; 7 bases match TRBD1. The CDR3 contains 14 residues. J lost 5 bases, V lost 5 bases, and 7 bases had no gene match. The germline gives CDR1 SGHRS, CDR2 YFSETQ. DNA of the CDR3: TGCGCCAGCAGTCAAGGGACAGCACATCAGCCCCAGCATTTT. Residues: CASSQGTAHQPQHF. The variable domain in full, completed from reference TRBV5-1 and TRBJ1-5, reads KAGVTQTPRYLIKTRGQQVTLSCSPISGHRSVSWYQQTPGQGLQFLFEYFSETQRNKGNFPGRFSGRQFSNSRSEMNVSTLELGDSALYLCASSQGTAHQPQHFGDGTRLSIL.

This clone came up once. The chain is built from TRBV9 and TRBJ1-2; tentative D call: TRBD1 (5 bases). The ends were cut back, 0 bases at V and 8 bases at J, with 11 bases in the middle. Germline CDR1 reads SGDLS; CDR2 reads YYNGEE. There are 13 residues in the CDR3. The CDR3 spells CASSVGERGGYTF. For the CDR3, the DNA is TGTGCCAGCAGCGTAGGTGAAAGGGGAGGCTACACCTTC.

The rearrangement links TRBV15 to TRBJ1-1; 8 bases fit TRBD1. This CDR3 has 15 amino acids. Germline CDR1 LNHNV, CDR2 YYDKDF (reference sequence). Trimming cost V 5 bases and J 3 bases; bases outside gene matches: 8. The CDR3 DNA reads as TGTGCCACCAGCGGAGGACAGGGATGGGACACTGAAGCTTTCTTT. This gives the protein CATSGGQGWDTEAFF.

This chain uses TRBV5-6 with TRBJ2-7; maybe TRBD2 (6 bases). From germline, CDR1 is SGHDT and CDR2 YYEEEE. The CDR3 extends over 15 amino acids. Between the trimmed V and J ends, which lost 2 bases and 0 bases, there was a span of 12 bases. CDR3 DNA sequence: TGTGCCAGCAGCTTTGGGACGGGAGTCTCCTACGAGCAGTACTTC. It codes for CASSFGTGVSYEQYF.

This CDR3 is CASTPEGNYGYTF. In DNA, the CDR3 is TGCGCCAGCACGCCGGAGGGTAACTATGGCTACACCTTC. The V gene is TRBV5-1, the J gene TRBJ1-2, with no clear D. The CDR3 extends over 13 amino acids. Germline values: CDR1 SGHRS, CDR2 YFSETQ. With 6 bases removed from V and 1 base from J, the gap between germline ends came to 10 bases.

V gene TRBV6-5 combines with J gene TRBJ1-2; D remains unclear. Germline V gene lookup returns CDR1 MNHEY and CDR2 SVGAGI. Trimming stripped 2 bases from V and 6 bases from J, with 10 bases between. The CDR3 contains 13 residues. This CDR3 is CASSYRGQNGYTF. Written as DNA, the CDR3 is TGTGCCAGCAGTTACAGAGGGCAGAATGGCTACACCTTC.

The chain is built from TRBV7-6 and TRBJ1-2, with TRBD1 identical over 8 bases. Germline V lookup: CDR1 SGHVS, CDR2 FNYEAQ. V gave up 1 base and J gave up 4 bases; unmatched junction bases: 2. The CDR3 contains 14 residues. The DNA of the CDR3 is TGTGCCAGCAGCTTAGGAGACAGGGGCTATGGCTACACCTTC. Protein product: CASSLGDRGYGYTF.

This chain uses TRBV4-1 with TRBJ2-1, with a tentative D call TRBD1 (5 bases). Deletions cut 3 bases from V and 0 bases from J, with 15 bases between. The CDR3 spans 17 residues. The germline CDR1 and CDR2 sequences are MGHRA and YSYEKL. CDR3 loop: CASSQEGAASSYNEQFF. In DNA form, the CDR3 reads TGCGCCAGCAGCCAGGAAGGGGCAGCCAGCTCCTACAATGAGCAGTTCTTC.